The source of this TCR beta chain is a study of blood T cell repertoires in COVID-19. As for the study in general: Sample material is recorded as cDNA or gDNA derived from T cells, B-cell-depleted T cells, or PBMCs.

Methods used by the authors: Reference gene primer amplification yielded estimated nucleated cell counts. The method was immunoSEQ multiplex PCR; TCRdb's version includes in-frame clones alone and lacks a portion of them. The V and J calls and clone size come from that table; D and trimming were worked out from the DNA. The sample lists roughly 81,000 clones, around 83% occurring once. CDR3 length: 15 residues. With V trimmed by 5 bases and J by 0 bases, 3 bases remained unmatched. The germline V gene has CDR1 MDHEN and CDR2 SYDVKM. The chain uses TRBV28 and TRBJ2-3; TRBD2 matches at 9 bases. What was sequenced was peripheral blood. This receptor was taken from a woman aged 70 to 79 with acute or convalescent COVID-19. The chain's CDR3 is CASSPLAGSTDTQYF. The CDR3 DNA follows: TGTGCCAGCAGTCCGCTAGCGGGGAGCACAGATACGCAGTATTTT.